These T cell receptor beta chains were read from a single sample in a study of blood T cell repertoires in COVID-19. The repertoire was sequenced with immunoSEQ multiplex PCR; TCRdb's copy has only in-frame clones and lacks some. The table has some 250,000 clones, around three quarters seen once. The sample consisted of peripheral blood. Every receptor here comes from an elderly woman with acute or convalescent COVID-19. Both conserved end residues are part of each CDR3. The D gene is left open where the match is weak. Only part of the rows carry a size: once, few, many, or a class if the clone is expanded.

clone_size: -
d_call: -
j_call: TRBJ1-2
v_call: TRBV5-1
cdr3_nt: TGCGCCAGCACCCTCGGGGGGCTTGGATCTGACTATGGCTACACCTTC
cdr3_aa: CASTLGGLGSDYGYTF

clone_size: -
d_call: -
j_call: TRBJ2-6
v_call: TRBV19
cdr3_nt: TGTGCCAGTAAGGGGATCTCGCGCTCTGGGGCCAACGTCCTGACTTTC
cdr3_aa: CASKGISRSGANVLTF

clone_size: once
d_call: TRBD1
j_call: TRBJ2-5
v_call: TRBV11-1
cdr3_nt: TGTGCCAGCAGCTTTGGGACAGCTACACGGGAGACCCAGTACTTC
cdr3_aa: CASSFGTATRETQYF

clone_size: few
d_call: TRBD2
j_call: TRBJ2-2
v_call: TRBV5-4
cdr3_nt: TGTGCCAGCGGCCGGGGGGTATCGAACACCGGGGAGCTGTTTTTT
cdr3_aa: CASGRGVSNTGELFF

clone_size: -
d_call: TRBD2
j_call: TRBJ2-3
v_call: TRBV3-1/TRBV3-2
cdr3_nt: TGTGCCAGCAGTCGGCTAGCGGGGGCCGATACGCAGTATTTT
cdr3_aa: CASSRLAGADTQYF

clone_size: -
d_call: -
j_call: TRBJ1-2
v_call: TRBV11-2
cdr3_nt: TGTGCCAGCAGCCCCTCCCGGGGGGCCTATACTAACTATGGCTACACCTTC
cdr3_aa: CASSPSRGAYTNYGYTF

clone_size: few
d_call: -
j_call: TRBJ2-1
v_call: TRBV6-5
cdr3_nt: TGTGCCAGCAGTAACCCCTCAGGGGTGGGAAATGAGCAGTTCTTC
cdr3_aa: CASSNPSGVGNEQFF

clone_size: -
d_call: TRBD2
j_call: TRBJ2-3
v_call: TRBV29-1
cdr3_nt: TGCAGCGTTGAAGCTAGCGGGGGGGTCACAGATACGCAGTATTTT
cdr3_aa: CSVEASGGVTDTQYF

clone_size: -
d_call: TRBD1
j_call: TRBJ1-1
v_call: TRBV5-1
cdr3_nt: TGCGCCAGCAGCACGCAGGGGGGAAACACTGAAGCTTTCTTT
cdr3_aa: CASSTQGGNTEAFF

clone_size: -
d_call: -
j_call: TRBJ2-1
v_call: TRBV19
cdr3_nt: TGTGCCAGTAGTATGTGGGGGCTAGGTAACAATGAGCAGTTCTTC
cdr3_aa: CASSMWGLGNNEQFF

clone_size: few
d_call: -
j_call: TRBJ1-2
v_call: TRBV7-6
cdr3_nt: TGTGCCAGCAGCTTAGGCGTGGCTAACTATGGCTACACCTTC
cdr3_aa: CASSLGVANYGYTF